The present entry profiles one T cell receptor (beta chain) with its context. Its antigen is not yet known. Base-call qualities are not available, and no considerably larger clone is one nucleotide away. Whole blood was collected in K2EDTA tubes by collaborating institutions according to the institutions' own protocols. Collaborator samples were shipped for TCRbeta analysis as frozen whole blood, isolated PBMCs, or DNA extracted from either sample type. The sample is drawn from a study of blood T cell repertoires in COVID-19 (dated by TCRdb to the early 2020s). In terms of the full investigation: The collaborator samples originated in the United States, Italy and Spain and spanned the acute and convalescent phases of COVID-19. The prospective study material was composed of cDNA or gDNA derived from T cells, B-cell-depleted T cells, or PBMCs. Subjects who had been exposed to COVID-19, were actively infected with it, or had recovered from it provided the deeply sampled blood TCRbeta repertoires that made up the dataset. The repertoires were released in a freely available public database meant as a resource for research on the immune response to SARS-CoV-2. The samples were drawn from the first 160 participants of the ongoing ImmuneRACE study and from 1,254 subjects provided by 6 global collaborators. Nearly every sample came with metadata listing a de-identified subject ID, COVID-19 status, age in years and sex. Where available, HLA class I and class II types were obtained from metadata supplied by the sample provider rather than from assay-based typing.

V is pared back by 5 bases and J by 6 bases, with 20 bases lying between the germline termini. The CDR3 covers 15 residues, taking in both the cysteine and the phenylalanine. Only the CDR3 DNA is retained, 45 bases long and in frame from the first base. The germline V gene gives CDR1 as KGHSH and CDR2 as LQKENI. TCRbeta CDR3 regions were amplified from genomic DNA using the immunoSEQ Assay, a bias-controlled multiplex PCR. The paper's processing steps were these. The number of nucleated cells in each sample was estimated from the amplification of reference gene primers within the assay. To quantify the absolute abundance of each unique TCRbeta CDR3 rearrangement, sequence reads were collapsed and filtered. Productive Simpson clonality was computed per sample as the square root of Simpson's diversity index over productive rearrangements. TCRdb re-hosts the immuneACCESS table, in-frame sequences only. Its copies lack some clones; in the studies checked, an unresolved V gene accounts for under half of them, and the cause for the rest is not known. For V, J and clone size, that table is used; D and trimming come from the DNA. For this sample the table gives about 100,000 clones, of which 85% were detected only once. Around 13% of the sample is held by the ten biggest clonotypes.

Broad study findings and their caveats: The amount of clinical and demographic metadata varied by source and participant and was provided uncurated.

The sequencing input was peripheral blood. The sequence came from a human donor in a cohort sampled during active COVID-19. The sequence links TRBV18 to TRBJ2-7; D gene: possibly TRBD2, on 6 matching bases. The DNA is TGTGCCAGCTCAAGAGTTAGCGGCCCCCCCTCCGAGCAGTACTTC. Protein translation: CASSRVSGPPSEQYF.